What follows is one T cell receptor beta chain and its context. TCRdb keeps only in-frame clones here, not all; method: immunoSEQ multiplex PCR. Of tens of thousands of clones in the sample, around 93% were seen once. These data are taken from a study of T cell changes during pregnancy in multiple sclerosis. The CDR3 covers 16 residues. V lost 3 bases to trimming and J lost 7 bases; unmatched junction nucleotides: 13. The germline V gene encodes CDR1 SGDLS and CDR2 YYNGEE. The sequences come from peripheral blood, collected in the second trimester of pregnancy. The TCR originated in a female donor with multiple sclerosis, enrolled in a pregnancy study. V gene TRBV9 combines with J gene TRBJ2-1, with 7 nucleotides matching TRBD2. This CDR3 reads CASSAGPGLERNEQFF. The CDR3 DNA sequence: TGTGCCAGCAGCGCGGGGCCTGGACTAGAACGGAATGAGCAGTTCTTC. Together with reference TRBV9 and TRBJ2-1, the CDR3 gives the full variable domain: DSGVTQTPKHLITATGQRVTLRCSPRSGDLSVYWYQQSLDQGLQFLIQYYNGEERAKGNILERFSAQQFPDLHSELNLSSLELGDSALYFCASSAGPGLERNEQFFGPGTRLTVL.